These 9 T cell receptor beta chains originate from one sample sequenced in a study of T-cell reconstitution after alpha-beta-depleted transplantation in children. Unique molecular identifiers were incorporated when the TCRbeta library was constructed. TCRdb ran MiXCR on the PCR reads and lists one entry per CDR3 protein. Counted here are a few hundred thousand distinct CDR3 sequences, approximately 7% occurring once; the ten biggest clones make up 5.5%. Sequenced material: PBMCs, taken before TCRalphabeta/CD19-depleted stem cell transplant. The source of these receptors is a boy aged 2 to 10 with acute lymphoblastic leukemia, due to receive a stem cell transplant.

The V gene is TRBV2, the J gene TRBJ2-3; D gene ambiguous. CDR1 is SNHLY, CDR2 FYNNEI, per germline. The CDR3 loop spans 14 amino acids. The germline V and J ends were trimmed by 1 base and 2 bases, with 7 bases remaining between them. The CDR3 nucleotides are TGTGCCAGCAGTGAAGTGGCCACCACAGATACGCAGTATTTT. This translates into CASSEVATTDTQYF.

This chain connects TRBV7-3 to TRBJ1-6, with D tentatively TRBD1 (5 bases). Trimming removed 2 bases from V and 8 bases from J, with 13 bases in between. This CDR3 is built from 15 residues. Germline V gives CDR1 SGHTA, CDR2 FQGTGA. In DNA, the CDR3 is TGTGCCAGCAGCTTAGCAGGGAGATGGGATTCACCCCTCCACTTT. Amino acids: CASSLAGRWDSPLHF.

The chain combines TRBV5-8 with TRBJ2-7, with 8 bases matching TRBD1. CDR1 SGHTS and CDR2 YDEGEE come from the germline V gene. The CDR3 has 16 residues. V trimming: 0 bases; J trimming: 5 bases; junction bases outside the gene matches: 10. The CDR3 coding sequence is TGTGCCAGCAGCTTGGCCAGCCTTGGACAGGGCCACGAGCAGTACTTC. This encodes CASSLASLGQGHEQYF.

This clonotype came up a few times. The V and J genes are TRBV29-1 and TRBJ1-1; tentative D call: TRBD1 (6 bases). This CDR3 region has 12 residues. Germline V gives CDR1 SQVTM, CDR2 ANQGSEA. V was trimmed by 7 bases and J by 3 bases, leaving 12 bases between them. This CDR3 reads CSGGQADTEAFF. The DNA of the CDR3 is TGCAGCGGGGGACAAGCCGACACTGAAGCTTTCTTT.

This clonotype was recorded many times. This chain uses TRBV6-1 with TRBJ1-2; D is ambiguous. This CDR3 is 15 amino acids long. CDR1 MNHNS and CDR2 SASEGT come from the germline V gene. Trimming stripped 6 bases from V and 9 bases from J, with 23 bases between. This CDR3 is CASSLPAQGPGSYTF. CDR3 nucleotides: TGTGCCAGCAGCCTTCCCGCCCAAGGGCCGGGAAGCTACACCTTC.

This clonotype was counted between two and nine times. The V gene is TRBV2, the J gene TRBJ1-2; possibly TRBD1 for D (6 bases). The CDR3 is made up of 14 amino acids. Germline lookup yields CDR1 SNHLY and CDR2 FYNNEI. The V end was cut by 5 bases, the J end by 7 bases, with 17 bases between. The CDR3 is CASSTYRVQRGYTF. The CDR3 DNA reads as TGTGCCAGCAGTACTTACAGGGTTCAACGTGGCTACACCTTC.

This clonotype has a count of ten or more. DNA for the CDR3: TGCAGCGTGGAGGCTGTTTCTGACGGCTACACCTTC. This gives the protein CSVEAVSDGYTF. The rearrangement joins TRBV29-1 to TRBJ1-2; the D is unclear. Looked up from germline, CDR1 is SQVTM and CDR2 is ANQGSEA. Trimming took off 6 bases at V and 8 bases at J, with 16 bases between the two ends. This CDR3 is built from 12 residues.

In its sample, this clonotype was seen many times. CDR3: CASSSRQGLTDTQYF. CDR3 coding DNA: TGTGCCAGCAGTTCCCGACAGGGGTTAACAGATACGCAGTATTTT. The rearrangement uses TRBV7-9 and TRBJ2-3, with TRBD1 matching 8 bases. In germline, CDR1 is SEHNR, CDR2 FQNEAQ (reference sequence). CDR3 length equals 15 residues. After removal of 6 bases from V and 3 bases from J, the junction contained 8 bases not matched to a gene.

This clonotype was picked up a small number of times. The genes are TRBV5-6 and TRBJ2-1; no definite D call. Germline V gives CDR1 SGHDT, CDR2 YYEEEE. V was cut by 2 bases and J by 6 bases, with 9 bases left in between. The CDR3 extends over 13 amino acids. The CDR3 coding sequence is TGTGCCAGCAGCTTTCCGGAGATCAATGAGCAGTTCTTC. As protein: CASSFPEINEQFF.